This TCR beta chain emerged from a study of beta chain features in type 1 diabetes. The study's findings and limits: Patients with Type 1 diabetes showed moderately but significantly shorter TCRB CDR3s in all four CD4+ subsets. Amplification by PCR could prefer shorter templates, with the same effect in patients and controls.

About this clone itself: Its cognate antigen is unknown.

Using CD45RO/CCR7/CD25/CD127/CD95/CD27, CD4+ naive, central memory, regulatory and stem cell-like memory cells were sorted. Sorting gave populations that all exceeded 98% purity. Expressed TCRB transcripts got sequenced, as all isolated RNA was reverse transcribed. Data came from immunoSEQ multiplex PCR; TCRdb stores just in-frame clones and leaves some out. The sample lists about 340,000 clones, 13% occurring once. This sequence originates from a young woman with type 1 diabetes. Sequenced sample: naive CD4+ T cells from blood.

In nucleotides, the CDR3 is TGCGCCAGCAGCCTTCACCCTACGGGACTAGCGGGAGGGTCCTACGAGCAGTACTTC. As protein: CASSLHPTGLAGGSYEQYF. This chain uses TRBV4-1 with TRBJ2-7; 16 bases are shared with TRBD2. Germline values: CDR1 MGHRA, CDR2 YSYEKL. V lost 4 bases and J lost 1; bases outside the gene matches: 10. This CDR3 has 19 amino acids.